A selection of T cell receptor beta chains follows, all from one sample in a study of identifying expanded T cells in peripheral blood. Profiling relied on immunoSEQ multiplex PCR, and the TCRdb table lists in-frame clones only, not all of them. Counted here are approximately 94,000 clones, 88% occurring once; the ten biggest clones make up 5.5%. The sequenced sample was blood. These receptors originate from a person aged 18 to 70 in good health. CDR3s include the opening cysteine and the closing phenylalanine or tryptophan. The D gene is left open where the match is weak. The size of a clone is reported for some rows only, either as once, few or many, or as a class for expanded clones.

d_call j_call clone_size v_call cdr3_aa cdr3_nt
NA TRBJ1-2 NA TRBV6-6 CASSPSAGSDYGYTF TGTGCCAGCAGCCCCTCGGCAGGGAGCGACTATGGCTACACCTTC
TRBD2 TRBJ2-1 NA TRBV19 CASSVGSGRPYNEQFF TGTGCCAGTAGTGTGGGTAGCGGGAGACCCTACAATGAGCAGTTCTTC
NA TRBJ2-3 NA TRBV29-1 CSVGGRGRVTDTQYF TGCAGCGTTGGTGGCCGGGGGCGGGTCACAGATACGCAGTATTTT
NA TRBJ1-2 NA TRBV2 CASPPPPGHSWGYTF TGTGCCAGCCCGCCCCCACCCGGACATTCGTGGGGCTACACCTTC
TRBD1 TRBJ1-1 few TRBV29-1 CSAATGGSRTEAFF TGCAGCGCGGCGACAGGGGGCAGCCGCACTGAAGCTTTCTTT
NA TRBJ1-5 NA TRBV19 CASSTRPRDAGNQPQHF TGTGCCAGTAGTACTAGACCCCGGGACGCAGGGAATCAGCCCCAGCATTTT
NA TRBJ2-7 NA TRBV6-5 CASRNGGSYEQYF TGTGCCAGCAGAAACGGGGGATCCTACGAGCAGTACTTC
TRBD2 TRBJ2-7 NA TRBV29-1 CSVESSGGYEQYF TGCAGCGTTGAATCTAGCGGGGGCTACGAGCAGTACTTC
NA TRBJ1-3 NA TRBV19 CASSEGAGNTIYF TGTGCCAGTAGCGAAGGGGCTGGAAACACCATATATTTT
NA TRBJ2-1 few TRBV7-2 CASSHPGTYNEQFF TGTGCCAGCAGCCATCCAGGGACATACAATGAGCAGTTCTTC
NA TRBJ1-1 NA TRBV7-9 CASSSEPSNAEAFF TGTGCCAGCAGCTCGGAGCCAAGCAACGCTGAAGCTTTCTTT
NA TRBJ2-4 NA TRBV2 CASSTEAKNIQYF TGTGCCAGCAGTACAGAGGCCAAAAACATTCAGTACTTC
TRBD2 TRBJ2-7 NA TRBV30 CAWSVQLADLISEQYF TGTGCCTGGAGTGTACAACTAGCGGATCTGATATCCGAGCAGTACTTC